The source of this T cell receptor beta chain is a study of blood T cell repertoires in COVID-19. Overall study: T cells, B-cell-depleted T cells, or PBMCs provided the cDNA or gDNA that served as material.

Original processing methods: Amplification of reference gene primers was used by the study to estimate nucleated cell counts. The table came from immunoSEQ multiplex PCR; TCRdb's copy has only in-frame clones and leaves some out. V and J calls and clone size are those listed in that table; D and trimming were worked out from the DNA. The sample records over 75,000 clones, more than 85% being singletons. Trimming left V 6 bases short and J 2 bases short, with 11 bases between. The CDR3 covers 13 residues. Germline lookup yields CDR1 MNHNY and CDR2 SVGAGI (reference sequence). Specimen: peripheral blood. This receptor was obtained from a man in his 60s with acute or convalescent COVID-19. This chain uses TRBV6-6 with TRBJ2-7; TRBD1 might be the D (5 bases). The CDR3 nucleotides read TGTGCCAGCAGCCCACAGGAGACCTACGAGCAGTACTTC. Amino acids: CASSPQETYEQYF.